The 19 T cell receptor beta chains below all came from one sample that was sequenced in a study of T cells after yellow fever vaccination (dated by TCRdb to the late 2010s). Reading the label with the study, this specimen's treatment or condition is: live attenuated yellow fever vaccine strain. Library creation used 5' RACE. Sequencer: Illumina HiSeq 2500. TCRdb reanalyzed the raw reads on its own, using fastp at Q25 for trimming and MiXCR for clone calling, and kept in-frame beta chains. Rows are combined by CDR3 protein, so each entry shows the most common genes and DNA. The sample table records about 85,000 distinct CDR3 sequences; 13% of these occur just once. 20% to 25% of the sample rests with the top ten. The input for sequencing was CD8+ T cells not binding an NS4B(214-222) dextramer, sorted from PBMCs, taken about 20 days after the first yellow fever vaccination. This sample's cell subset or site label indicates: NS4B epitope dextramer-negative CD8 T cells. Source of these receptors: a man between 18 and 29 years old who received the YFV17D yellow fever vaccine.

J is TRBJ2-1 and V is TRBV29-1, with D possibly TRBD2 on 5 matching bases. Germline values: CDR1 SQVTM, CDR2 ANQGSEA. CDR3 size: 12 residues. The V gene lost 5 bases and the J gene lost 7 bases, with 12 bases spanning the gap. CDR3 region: CSVLGVGNEQFF. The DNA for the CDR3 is TGCAGCGTTCTCGGGGTGGGTAATGAGCAGTTCTTC.

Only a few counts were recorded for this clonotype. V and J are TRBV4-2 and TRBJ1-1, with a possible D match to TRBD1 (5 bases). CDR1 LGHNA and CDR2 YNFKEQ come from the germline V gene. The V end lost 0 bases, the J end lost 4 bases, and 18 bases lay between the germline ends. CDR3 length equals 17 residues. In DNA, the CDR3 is TGTGCCAGCAGCCAAGATATAACCGAGATGGGGCCCACTGAAGCTTTCTTT. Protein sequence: CASSQDITEMGPTEAFF.

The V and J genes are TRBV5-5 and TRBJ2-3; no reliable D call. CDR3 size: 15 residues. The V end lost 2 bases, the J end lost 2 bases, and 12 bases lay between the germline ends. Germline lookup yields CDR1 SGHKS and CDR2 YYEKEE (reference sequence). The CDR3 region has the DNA TGTGCCAGCAGCTTTTTTCGAGGATTCACAGATACGCAGTATTTT. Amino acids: CASSFFRGFTDTQYF.

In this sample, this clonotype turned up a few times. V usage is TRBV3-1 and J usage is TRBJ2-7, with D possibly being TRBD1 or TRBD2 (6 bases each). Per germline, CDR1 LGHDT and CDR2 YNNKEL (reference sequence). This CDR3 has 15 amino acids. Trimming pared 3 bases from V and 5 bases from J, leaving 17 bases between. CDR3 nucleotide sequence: TGTGCCAGCAGCCACCCGGGGGCAGGGTCTGACGAGCAGTACTTC. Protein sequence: CASSHPGAGSDEQYF.

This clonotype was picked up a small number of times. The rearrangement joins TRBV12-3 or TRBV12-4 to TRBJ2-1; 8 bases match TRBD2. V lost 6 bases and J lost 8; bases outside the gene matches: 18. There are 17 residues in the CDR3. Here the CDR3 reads CASSALLPGGPQDEQFF. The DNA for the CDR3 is TGTGCCAGCAGCGCCCTTCTCCCGGGGGGGCCGCAGGATGAGCAGTTCTTC.

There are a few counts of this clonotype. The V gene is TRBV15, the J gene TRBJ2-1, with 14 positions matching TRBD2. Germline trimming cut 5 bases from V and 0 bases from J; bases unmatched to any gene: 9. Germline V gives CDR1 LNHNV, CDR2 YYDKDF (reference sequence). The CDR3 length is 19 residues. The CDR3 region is CATSLSGTSGGSSYNEQFF. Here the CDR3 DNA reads TGTGCCACCAGCTTATCCGGGACTAGCGGGGGAAGCTCCTACAATGAGCAGTTCTTC.

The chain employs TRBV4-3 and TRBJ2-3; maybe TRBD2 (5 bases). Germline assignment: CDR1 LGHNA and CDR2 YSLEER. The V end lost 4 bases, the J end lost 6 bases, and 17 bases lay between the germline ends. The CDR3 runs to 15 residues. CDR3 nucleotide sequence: TGCGCCAGCAGCCCCTGGGTGGAGGTTTACGATACGCAGTATTTT. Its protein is CASSPWVEVYDTQYF.

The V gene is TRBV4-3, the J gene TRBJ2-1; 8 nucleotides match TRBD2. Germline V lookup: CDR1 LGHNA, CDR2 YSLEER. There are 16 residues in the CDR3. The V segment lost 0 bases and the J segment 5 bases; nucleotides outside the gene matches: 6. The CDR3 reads CASSQDPAGANNEQFF. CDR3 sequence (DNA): TGCGCCAGCAGCCAAGATCCAGCGGGGGCGAACAATGAGCAGTTCTTC.

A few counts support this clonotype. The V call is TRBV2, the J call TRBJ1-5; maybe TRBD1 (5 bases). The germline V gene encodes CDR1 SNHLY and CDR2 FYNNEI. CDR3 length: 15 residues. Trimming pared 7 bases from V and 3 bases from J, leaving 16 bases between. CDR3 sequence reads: CASKRLGVDNQPQHF. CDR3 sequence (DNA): TGTGCCAGCAAAAGGTTAGGGGTCGACAATCAGCCCCAGCATTTT.

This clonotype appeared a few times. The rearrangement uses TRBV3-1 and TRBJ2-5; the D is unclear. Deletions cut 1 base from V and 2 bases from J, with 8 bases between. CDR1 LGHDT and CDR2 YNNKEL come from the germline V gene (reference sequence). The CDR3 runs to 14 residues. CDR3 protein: CASSQGPEQETQYF. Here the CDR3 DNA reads TGTGCCAGCAGCCAAGGGCCCGAGCAAGAGACCCAGTACTTC.

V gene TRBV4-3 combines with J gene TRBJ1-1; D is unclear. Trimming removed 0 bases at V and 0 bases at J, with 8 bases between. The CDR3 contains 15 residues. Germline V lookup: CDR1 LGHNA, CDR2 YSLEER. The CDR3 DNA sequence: TGCGCCAGCAGCCAAGATCGCGTAATGAACACTGAAGCTTTCTTT. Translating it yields CASSQDRVMNTEAFF.

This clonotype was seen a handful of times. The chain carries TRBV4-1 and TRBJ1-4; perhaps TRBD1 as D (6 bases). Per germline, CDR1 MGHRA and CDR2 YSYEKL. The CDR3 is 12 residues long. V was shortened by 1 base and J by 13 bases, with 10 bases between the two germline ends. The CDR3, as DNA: TGCGCCAGCAGCCAAGGACGGGACATACTGTTTTTT. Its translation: CASSQGRDILFF.

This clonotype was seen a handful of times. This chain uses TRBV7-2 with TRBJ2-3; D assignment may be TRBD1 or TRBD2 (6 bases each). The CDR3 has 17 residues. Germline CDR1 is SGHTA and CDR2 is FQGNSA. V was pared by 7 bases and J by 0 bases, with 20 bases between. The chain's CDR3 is CASTMGRGRYSTDTQYF. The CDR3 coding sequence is TGTGCCAGCACCATGGGTCGGGGGCGGTATAGCACAGATACGCAGTATTTT.

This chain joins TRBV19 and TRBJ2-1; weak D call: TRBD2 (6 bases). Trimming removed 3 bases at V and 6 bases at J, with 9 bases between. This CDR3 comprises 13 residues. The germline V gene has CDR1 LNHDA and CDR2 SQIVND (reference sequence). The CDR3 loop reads CASSILGGNEQFF. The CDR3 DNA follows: TGTGCCAGTAGTATTTTGGGGGGCAATGAGCAGTTCTTC.

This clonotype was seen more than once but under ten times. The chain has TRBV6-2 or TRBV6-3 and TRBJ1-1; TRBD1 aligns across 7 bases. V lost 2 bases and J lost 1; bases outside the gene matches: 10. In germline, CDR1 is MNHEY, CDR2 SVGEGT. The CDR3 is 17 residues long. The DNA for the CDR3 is TGTGCCAGCAGTTACGGGGGGCTAGGGACAGAGAACACTGAAGCTTTCTTT. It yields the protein CASSYGGLGTENTEAFF.

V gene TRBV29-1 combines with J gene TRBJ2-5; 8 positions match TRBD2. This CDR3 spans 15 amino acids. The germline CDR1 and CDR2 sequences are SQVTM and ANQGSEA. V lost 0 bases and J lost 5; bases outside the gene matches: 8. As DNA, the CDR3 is TGCAGCGTTGAAGATGGGCGGGGGGCCTGGGAGACCCAGTACTTC. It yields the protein CSVEDGRGAWETQYF.

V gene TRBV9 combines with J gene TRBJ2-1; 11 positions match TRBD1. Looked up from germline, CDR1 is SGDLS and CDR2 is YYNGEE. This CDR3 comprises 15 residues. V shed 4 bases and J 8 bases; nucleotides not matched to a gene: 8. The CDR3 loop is CASSPAGTGGYEQFF. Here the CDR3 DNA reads TGTGCCAGCAGCCCCGCCGGGACAGGGGGTTATGAGCAGTTCTTC.

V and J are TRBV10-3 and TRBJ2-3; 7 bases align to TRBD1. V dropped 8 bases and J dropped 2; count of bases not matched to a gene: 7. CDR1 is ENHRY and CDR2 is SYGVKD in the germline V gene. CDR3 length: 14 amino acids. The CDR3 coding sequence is TGTGCCATCGGCTGGACAGGATCCACAGATACGCAGTATTTT. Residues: CAIGWTGSTDTQYF.

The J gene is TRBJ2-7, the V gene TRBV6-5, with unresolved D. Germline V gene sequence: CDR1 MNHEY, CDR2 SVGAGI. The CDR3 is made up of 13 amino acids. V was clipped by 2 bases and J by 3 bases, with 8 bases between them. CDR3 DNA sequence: TGTGCCAGCAGTTACGGTTCGCTCTACGAGCAGTACTTC. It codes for CASSYGSLYEQYF.